Sequencing of this T cell receptor (beta chain) was carried out in a study of blood T cell repertoires in COVID-19. Study details: Samples representing acute and convalescent COVID-19 were sourced from the United States, Italy and Spain. Sources were T cells, B-cell-depleted T cells, or PBMCs; the material itself was cDNA or gDNA.

Original analysis: Amplification of reference gene primers was used by the study to estimate nucleated cell counts. Repertoires were generated with immunoSEQ multiplex PCR, while TCRdb's copy carries only in-frame clones and drops some. Clonal size and the V and J genes are those of that table, whereas D and trimming came from the DNA. The table has about 75,000 clones, around 88% seen once. The CDR3 loop spans 13 amino acids. Between the trimmed V and J ends, which lost 1 base and 3 bases, there was a span of 4 bases. The germline V gene encodes CDR1 SGHAT and CDR2 FQNNGV. This clone was seen a handful of times.

The sequence derives from a woman in her seventies with acute or convalescent COVID-19. The specimen was peripheral blood. This rearrangement joins TRBV11-2 to TRBJ1-3; D is uncertain. The CDR3 is CASSLAGGNTIYF. The CDR3 DNA reads as TGTGCCAGCAGCTTAGCGGGTGGAAACACCATATATTTT. The whole variable domain, remainder taken from reference TRBV11-2 and TRBJ1-3, is EAGVAQSPRYKIIEKRQSVAFWCNPISGHATLYWYQQILGQGPKLLIQFQNNGVVDDSQLPKDRFSAERLKGVDSTLKIQPAKLEDSAVYLCASSLAGGNTIYFGEGSWLTVV.